Listed below are T cell receptor beta chains from one sample, sequenced in a study of shared clonotypes between healthy human individuals. Clones were read by immunoSEQ multiplex PCR, and TCRdb kept only the in-frame ones, dropping some. Of about 700,000 clones in the sample, about 90% are singletons; the top ten hold approximately 25%. Sequenced: naive CD8+ T cells sorted from blood. These TCRs come from a man aged 30-40 years in good health. Both conserved end residues are part of each CDR3. Each record gives: CDR3 length, V gene, D gene, J gene, clone size, CDR3 protein, CDR3 DNA. A D gene is named only where the DNA matches it firmly. The listing skips clone size in some rows; elsewhere it reads once, few, many or a size class.

len: 18; v_gene: TRBV19; d_gene: TRBD2; j_gene: TRBJ2-7; abundance: NA; CDR3aa: CASSISGTSGSTAYEQYF; CDR3nt: TGTGCCAGTAGTATATCCGGGACTAGCGGGAGTACTGCCTACGAGCAGTACTTC
len: 16; v_gene: TRBV7-9; d_gene: NA; j_gene: TRBJ2-7; abundance: NA; CDR3aa: CASSPSSLPSSYEQYF; CDR3nt: TGTGCCAGCAGCCCTAGCTCGCTTCCGAGCTCCTACGAGCAGTACTTC
len: 20; v_gene: TRBV6-1; d_gene: NA; j_gene: TRBJ1-4; abundance: NA; CDR3aa: CASSEFISYDGGTHNEKLFF; CDR3nt: TGTGCCAGCAGTGAATTTATTTCCTATGACGGGGGCACACATAATGAAAAACTGTTTTTT
len: 14; v_gene: TRBV12-2; d_gene: NA; j_gene: TRBJ2-5; abundance: NA; CDR3aa: CASRLYHSEETQYF; CDR3nt: TGTGCAAGTCGCCTATACCACAGCGAAGAGACCCAGTACTTC
len: 15; v_gene: TRBV10-3; d_gene: NA; j_gene: TRBJ1-2; abundance: NA; CDR3aa: CAISESGPGGYGYTF; CDR3nt: TGTGCCATCAGTGAGTCGGGGCCCGGTGGATATGGCTACACCTTC
len: 14; v_gene: TRBV4-1; d_gene: NA; j_gene: TRBJ2-7; abundance: NA; CDR3aa: CASSPNSGYYEQYF; CDR3nt: TGCGCCAGCAGCCCTAATTCAGGGTACTACGAGCAGTACTTC
len: 16; v_gene: TRBV29-1; d_gene: NA; j_gene: TRBJ2-3; abundance: NA; CDR3aa: CSVDAASLLSTDTQYF; CDR3nt: TGCAGCGTTGACGCGGCCAGTTTGCTTAGCACAGATACGCAGTATTTT
len: 14; v_gene: TRBV4-3; d_gene: NA; j_gene: TRBJ2-1; abundance: NA; CDR3aa: CASSLGFSYNEQFF; CDR3nt: TGCGCCAGCAGCCTTGGATTTTCCTACAATGAGCAGTTCTTC
len: 13; v_gene: TRBV2; d_gene: TRBD1; j_gene: TRBJ1-1; abundance: few; CDR3aa: CATGQGAFTEAFF; CDR3nt: TGTGCCACCGGACAGGGGGCTTTCACTGAAGCTTTCTTT
len: 14; v_gene: TRBV5-6; d_gene: TRBD2; j_gene: TRBJ2-7; abundance: NA; CDR3aa: CASSWGTSNYEQYF; CDR3nt: TGTGCCAGCAGCTGGGGGACTAGCAATTACGAGCAGTACTTC
len: 16; v_gene: TRBV5-1; d_gene: TRBD1; j_gene: TRBJ2-2; abundance: NA; CDR3aa: CASRGRDRENTGKLFF; CDR3nt: TGCGCCAGCAGGGGCCGGGACAGGGAGAACACCGGGAAGCTGTTTTTT
len: 14; v_gene: TRBV16; d_gene: TRBD1; j_gene: TRBJ2-7; abundance: NA; CDR3aa: CASSPSTGNYEQYF; CDR3nt: TGTGCCAGCAGCCCGTCGACAGGGAACTACGAGCAGTACTTC
len: 15; v_gene: TRBV10-1; d_gene: TRBD1; j_gene: TRBJ2-3; abundance: NA; CDR3aa: CASSESQGVTDTQYF; CDR3nt: TGCGCCAGCAGTGAGTCACAGGGGGTCACAGATACGCAGTATTTT
len: 15; v_gene: TRBV27; d_gene: NA; j_gene: TRBJ2-7; abundance: NA; CDR3aa: CASSSDSTRPYEQYF; CDR3nt: TGTGCCAGCAGTTCAGACTCCACCCGCCCCTACGAGCAGTACTTC
len: 16; v_gene: TRBV7-9; d_gene: NA; j_gene: TRBJ2-2; abundance: once; CDR3aa: CASSSGRAANTGELFF; CDR3nt: TGTGCCAGCAGCTCAGGCAGGGCCGCGAACACCGGGGAGCTGTTTTTT